The 4 T cell receptor beta chains presented below share a single source sample, sequenced in a study of PD-L1 blockade in urothelial cancer. Time point indicated: pretreatment peripheral blood. Only in-frame clones appear in the TCRdb table, and some are missing; sequencing was by immunoSEQ multiplex PCR. The sample has 75,000 to 95,000 clones, about 85% seen once. The material was PBMCs, obtained around atezolizumab (anti-PD-L1) treatment. All receptors come from a man in his forties with urothelial cancer.

This clone was seen a handful of times. Within the sample, other DNA sequences also encode this same CDR3. V gene TRBV28 combines with J gene TRBJ2-3; 7 bases fit TRBD2. Per the germline V gene, CDR1 is MDHEN and CDR2 is SYDVKM. V shed 3 bases, J shed 2 bases, and the junction held 5 bases outside the gene matches. The CDR3 contains 15 residues. DNA for the CDR3: TGTGCCAGCAGTTTGCCTAGCGGCCTCACAGATACGCAGTATTTT. Translating it yields CASSLPSGLTDTQYF.

The V call is TRBV6-4, the J call TRBJ2-1; 8 nucleotides line up with TRBD2. Unmatched junction bases numbered 7, after V lost 4 bases and J lost 5 bases. This CDR3 is built from 15 residues. Looked up from germline, CDR1 is MRHNA and CDR2 is SNTAGT. The CDR3 loop reads CASSASGSLNNEQFF. CDR3 DNA sequence: TGTGCCAGCAGTGCAAGCGGGAGTCTTAACAATGAGCAGTTCTTC.

V gene TRBV27 combines with J gene TRBJ2-1, with D perhaps matching TRBD1 (5 bases). The CDR3 consists of 15 residues. In germline, CDR1 is MNHEY, CDR2 SMNVEV (reference sequence). Between the trimmed V and J ends, which lost 4 bases and 1 base, there was a span of 11 bases. In DNA form, the CDR3 reads TGTGCCAGCAGTTCGTCAGGGTTTTCCTACAATGAGCAGTTCTTC. Protein product: CASSSSGFSYNEQFF.

A few counts support this clone. The genes are TRBV11-2 and TRBJ1-2, with 7 bases lining up with TRBD1. Germline V gene data show CDR1 as SGHAT and CDR2 as FQNNGV. CDR3 length: 14 amino acids. J gave up 7 bases and V 3 bases, and 8 bases lay outside the gene matches. The CDR3 nucleotides read TGTGCCAGCAGCTTCGGACAGGCCATCTCTGGCTACACCTTC. Translating gives CASSFGQAISGYTF. Complete variable domain (other parts from reference TRBV11-2 and TRBJ1-2): EAGVAQSPRYKIIEKRQSVAFWCNPISGHATLYWYQQILGQGPKLLIQFQNNGVVDDSQLPKDRFSAERLKGVDSTLKIQPAKLEDSAVYLCASSFGQAISGYTFGSGTRLTVV.